This T cell receptor beta chain was recorded in a study of cytomegalovirus exposure and HLA in healthy donors. General study findings and limits: Among the CMV-associated chains, a few were confirmed in vitro as specific for CMV antigens.

The CDR3 has 15 residues. V was trimmed by 4 bases and J by 1 base, leaving 10 bases between them. CDR1 and CDR2 (germline): LNHDA, SQIVND (reference sequence). In the case of this clone: Its antigen is unknown.

Method: immunoSEQ multiplex PCR; TCRdb's copy keeps in-frame clones and lacks some. The profile shows about 88,000 clones, 96% of them singletons. Sequencing used PBMCs. This TCR derives from a man aged 18-30 years in good health and CMV-seronegative. The chain is built from TRBV19 and TRBJ2-2, with D possibly matching TRBD1 (6 bases). The DNA of the CDR3 is TGTGCCAGTAGTAGCCACAGGGAGAACACCGGGGAGCTGTTTTTT. This translates into CASSSHRENTGELFF. The full variable domain, completed using reference TRBV19 and TRBJ2-2, is DGGITQSPKYLFRKEGQNVTLSCEQNLNHDAMYWYRQDPGQGLRLIYYSQIVNDFQKGDIAEGYSVSREKKESFPLTVTSAQKNPTAFYLCASSSHRENTGELFFGEGSRLTVL.